This TCR beta chain stems from a study of PD-L1 blockade in urothelial cancer. Overall study: Analysis of the blood was performed 3 weeks (second dose) and 6 weeks after treatment start. T cell content in blood samples showed a median of approximately 140,000. Notes on the study in general: More expansion of tumor-associated blood clones, seen at 3 weeks, marked durable-benefit patients.

The data were produced by immunoSEQ multiplex PCR, yet TCRdb's version contains in-frame clones alone and is incomplete. Of around 82,000 clones listed, less than 90% are singletons. V lost 7 bases, J lost 4 bases, and 12 bases stayed unmatched. This CDR3 contains 15 residues. Germline CDR1 LNHDA, CDR2 SQIVND (reference sequence). This clone was observed once. The antigen remains unidentified. The sample's time point: pretreatment peripheral blood. Between 1 and 8 samples, pretreatment and on-treatment, were given by each patient. The receptor was isolated from a man aged 60-69 years with urothelial cancer. The sequences come from PBMCs, collected around atezolizumab (anti-PD-L1) treatment. This sequence joins TRBV19 and TRBJ2-7; 8 bases agree with TRBD1. The CDR3 spells CASTNTGTGLYEQYF. CDR3 coding DNA: TGTGCCAGTACCAACACCGGGACAGGCCTATACGAGCAGTACTTC.